Listed below are T cell receptor beta chains from one sample, sequenced in a study of T cells in tuberculosis. Some clones are missing from TCRdb's copy, which holds only in-frame ones; the method was immunoSEQ multiplex PCR. The table includes around 33,000 clones, about 90% detected once. The source material was PBMCs, sampled at tuberculosis diagnosis. The receptor set was obtained from an adult with tuberculosis. Some clones in this sample may be carry-over from other donors' samples. Each CDR3 is given with its conserved first and last residue. Each record gives: V gene, J gene, clone size, D gene, CDR3 protein, CDR3 DNA. The D gene is left open where the match is weak. Only some rows state a clone size, as once, few, many or a class for expanded clones.

V: TRBV9; J: TRBJ2-1; size: -; D: TRBD2; CDR3: CASSARLAGGIYNEQFF; DNA: TGTGCCAGCAGCGCCCGACTAGCGGGGGGGATCTACAATGAGCAGTTCTTC
V: TRBV19; J: TRBJ2-2; size: once; D: TRBD2; CDR3: CASRPAGTSIPGELFF; DNA: TGTGCCAGTAGGCCAGCGGGGACTTCAATCCCCGGGGAGCTGTTTTTT
V: TRBV18; J: TRBJ1-1; size: -; D: -; CDR3: CASSLGRGNTEAFF; DNA: TGTGCCAGCTCACTAGGACGGGGGAATACTGAAGCTTTCTTT
V: TRBV18; J: TRBJ1-4; size: -; D: -; CDR3: CASSPTQGREKLFF; DNA: TGTGCCAGCTCACCGACACAGGGTAGAGAAAAACTGTTTTTT
V: TRBV7-7; J: TRBJ2-1; size: -; D: TRBD1; CDR3: CASSLGGTGIEEQFF; DNA: TGTGCCAGCAGCTTAGGAGGGACAGGGATAGAGGAGCAGTTCTTC
V: TRBV27; J: TRBJ2-1; size: -; D: TRBD2; CDR3: CASSFFHRGAYNEQFF; DNA: TGTGCCAGCAGTTTCTTCCACCGGGGGGCCTACAATGAGCAGTTCTTC
V: TRBV7-8; J: TRBJ2-2; size: -; D: TRBD1; CDR3: CASSLPRRDRGRTGELFF; DNA: TGTGCCAGCAGCTTACCCCGACGGGACAGGGGGCGAACCGGGGAGCTGTTTTTT
V: TRBV2; J: TRBJ2-7; size: -; D: -; CDR3: CASSNQQGGGEQYF; DNA: TGTGCCAGCAGCAACCAGCAGGGTGGTGGCGAGCAGTACTTC
V: TRBV5-1; J: TRBJ1-1; size: -; D: -; CDR3: CASSRLGNTEAFF; DNA: TGCGCCAGCAGTCGCCTCGGGAACACTGAAGCTTTCTTT
V: TRBV7-3; J: TRBJ2-3; size: -; D: -; CDR3: CASSRDSRTDTQYF; DNA: TGTGCCAGCAGCCGGGACTCCCGCACAGATACGCAGTATTTT
V: TRBV6-1; J: TRBJ1-1; size: -; D: TRBD1; CDR3: CASSVLTGGFTEAFF; DNA: TGTGCCAGCAGTGTCCTGACAGGGGGCTTTACTGAAGCTTTCTTT
V: TRBV7-3; J: TRBJ1-6; size: -; D: TRBD1; CDR3: CASSSGTGRRSPLHF; DNA: TGTGCCAGCAGCTCCGGGACAGGGAGAAGGTCACCCCTCCACTTT
V: TRBV27; J: TRBJ1-6; size: -; D: -; CDR3: CASSLGQLGNSPLHF; DNA: TGTGCCAGCAGTTTAGGGCAGTTGGGTAATTCACCCCTCCACTTT
V: TRBV10-3; J: TRBJ1-2; size: -; D: -; CDR3: CARRDSDNYGYTF; DNA: TGTGCCAGACGAGACTCTGATAACTATGGCTACACCTTC
V: TRBV6-1; J: TRBJ2-4; size: once; D: -; CDR3: CAIGVARGNIQYF; DNA: TGTGCCATCGGGGTAGCGAGGGGGAACATTCAGTACTTC
V: TRBV7-9; J: TRBJ1-3; size: -; D: -; CDR3: CASSAMSSGNTIYF; DNA: TGTGCCAGCAGCGCCATGAGCTCTGGAAACACCATATATTTT
V: TRBV2; J: TRBJ2-1; size: -; D: -; CDR3: CASTDLRDNEQFF; DNA: TGTGCCAGCACGGACCTGAGGGACAATGAGCAGTTCTTC
V: TRBV19; J: TRBJ1-1; size: -; D: -; CDR3: CASSIRDYNTEAFF; DNA: TGTGCCAGTAGTATCCGGGATTATAACACTGAAGCTTTCTTT
V: TRBV4-2; J: TRBJ2-3; size: -; D: -; CDR3: CASSQESVYLSTDTQYF; DNA: TGTGCCAGCAGCCAAGAATCGGTTTACCTTAGCACAGATACGCAGTATTTT
V: TRBV7-8; J: TRBJ2-2; size: -; D: -; CDR3: CASSLPGASGELFF; DNA: TGTGCCAGCAGTCTACCAGGGGCTAGCGGGGAGCTGTTTTTT
V: TRBV28; J: TRBJ1-2; size: -; D: -; CDR3: CASSLMGSGYTF; DNA: TGTGCCAGCAGTTTAATGGGTAGCGGCTACACCTTC
V: TRBV18; J: TRBJ1-3; size: -; D: TRBD1; CDR3: CASSQTGVPGNTIYF; DNA: TGTGCCAGCTCACAGACAGGGGTTCCTGGAAACACCATATATTTT
V: TRBV27; J: TRBJ2-3; size: -; D: -; CDR3: CASSLRPSGTDTQYF; DNA: TGTGCCAGCAGTTTACGCCCTAGCGGCACAGATACGCAGTATTTT
V: TRBV30; J: TRBJ1-5; size: -; D: TRBD1; CDR3: CAWGQDLNQPQHF; DNA: TGTGCCTGGGGACAGGATCTCAATCAGCCCCAGCATTTT
V: TRBV5-6; J: TRBJ1-2; size: -; D: -; CDR3: CASSLGGGQRTGYGYTF; DNA: TGTGCCAGCAGCTTGGGGGGTGGACAGCGAACGGGCTATGGCTACACCTTC
V: TRBV29-1; J: TRBJ1-1; size: -; D: TRBD1; CDR3: CSVPGTGLMNTEAFF; DNA: TGCAGCGTTCCCGGGACAGGCCTCATGAACACTGAAGCTTTCTTT
V: TRBV19; J: TRBJ1-3; size: few; D: -; CDR3: CASSPRGGASGNTIYF; DNA: TGTGCCAGTAGTCCCCGTGGAGGGGCAAGTGGAAACACCATATATTTT
V: TRBV14; J: TRBJ2-7; size: -; D: -; CDR3: CASSQVSWRGPYEQYF; DNA: TGTGCCAGCAGCCAAGTGTCATGGCGAGGGCCCTACGAGCAGTACTTC
V: TRBV19; J: TRBJ2-2; size: -; D: TRBD1; CDR3: CASSRQGRTGELFF; DNA: TGTGCCAGTAGTCGACAGGGGCGAACCGGGGAGCTGTTTTTT
V: TRBV6-5; J: TRBJ1-2; size: once; D: -; CDR3: CASSKTVDYGYTF; DNA: TGTGCCAGCTCCAAGACAGTGGACTATGGCTACACCTTC
V: TRBV29-1; J: TRBJ1-2; size: -; D: -; CDR3: CSVEDRGRGSNYGYTF; DNA: TGCAGCGTTGAAGATCGAGGCAGGGGATCGAACTATGGCTACACCTTC
V: TRBV14; J: TRBJ1-6; size: -; D: -; CDR3: CASSQVEGFGSPLHF; DNA: TGTGCCAGCAGCCAAGTGGAGGGATTCGGATCACCCCTCCACTTT
V: TRBV7-2; J: TRBJ1-2; size: -; D: -; CDR3: CASSLEGIDNGYTF; DNA: TGTGCCAGCAGCTTAGAGGGGATAGACAATGGCTACACCTTC
V: TRBV9; J: TRBJ2-3; size: once; D: -; CDR3: CASSRIGGAADTQYF; DNA: TGTGCCAGCAGCCGGATTGGGGGCGCAGCAGATACGCAGTATTTT
V: TRBV6-5; J: TRBJ2-5; size: -; D: -; CDR3: CASSYSEGRETQYF; DNA: TGTGCCAGCAGTTACTCGGAGGGCAGGGAGACCCAGTACTTC
V: TRBV5-1; J: TRBJ2-1; size: -; D: TRBD2; CDR3: CASSLAGAGVNNEQFF; DNA: TGCGCCAGCAGCTTGGCCGGAGCGGGGGTGAACAATGAGCAGTTCTTC
V: TRBV6-5; J: TRBJ2-4; size: -; D: -; CDR3: CASSTGKGGNIQYF; DNA: TGTGCCAGCAGTACCGGGAAGGGAGGAAACATTCAGTACTTC